A selection of T cell receptor beta chains follows, all from one sample in a study of blood T cell repertoires in COVID-19. Produced via immunoSEQ multiplex PCR; TCRdb's table is partial and in-frame only. The table includes some 20,000 clones, roughly 85% detected once. The sample consisted of peripheral blood. The receptors originated from a man older than 75 with acute or convalescent COVID-19. Each CDR3 is given with its conserved first and last residue. A D gene is named only where the DNA matches it firmly. The size field is filled for only some rows; it gives once, few, many or a size class.

j_call | clone_size | v_call | d_call | cdr3_nt | cdr3_aa
TRBJ1-3 | . | TRBV5-4 | . | TGTGCCAGCAGCTTGGACAGGGTCGTAAACACCATATATTTT | CASSLDRVVNTIYF
TRBJ2-5 | . | TRBV10-3 | . | TGTGCCATCAGTGACAGGGATTTCGAGACCCAGTACTTC | CAISDRDFETQYF
TRBJ1-2 | once | TRBV29-1 | TRBD1 | TGCAGCGTCGTCTTACCGACAGGGGGCCGTGGCTACACCTTC | CSVVLPTGGRGYTF
TRBJ1-1 | . | TRBV7-2 | . | TGTGCCAGCAGCTTAGTTCGGGGGGCGGCTGAAGCTTTCTTT | CASSLVRGAAEAFF
TRBJ1-1 | . | TRBV7-9 | . | TGTGCCAGCAGCTTCCGAGGGGAGGGGTGGACTGAAGCTTTCTTT | CASSFRGEGWTEAFF
TRBJ1-5 | . | TRBV4-3 | . | TGCGCCAGCAGCCAAGATGCTAGGGGAAATCAGCCCCAGCATTTT | CASSQDARGNQPQHF
TRBJ1-1 | few | TRBV6-5 | . | TGTGCCAGCAGGCGGGAGAGTAACACTGAAGCTTTCTTT | CASRRESNTEAFF
TRBJ1-2 | . | TRBV19 | . | TGTGCCAGTAGTAATAACTTACCTAGCTACACCTTC | CASSNNLPSYTF
TRBJ1-1 | . | TRBV6-1 | TRBD1 | TGTGCCAGCAGTGAAAGGACAGGGGGCATCTTCGTTGCTGAAGCTTTCTTT | CASSERTGGIFVAEAFF
TRBJ1-1 | . | TRBV9 | . | TGTGCCAGCAGCGTTGGCCCCGGGGTTACTGAAGCTTTCTTT | CASSVGPGVTEAFF
TRBJ1-2 | . | TRBV6-2/TRBV6-3 | . | TGTGCCAGCAGTTACTCGAATCTCGGCTATGGCTACACCTTC | CASSYSNLGYGYTF
TRBJ1-4 | . | TRBV28 | . | TGTGCCAGCAGTTTGAGGCCGGAAAAACTGTTTTTT | CASSLRPEKLFF